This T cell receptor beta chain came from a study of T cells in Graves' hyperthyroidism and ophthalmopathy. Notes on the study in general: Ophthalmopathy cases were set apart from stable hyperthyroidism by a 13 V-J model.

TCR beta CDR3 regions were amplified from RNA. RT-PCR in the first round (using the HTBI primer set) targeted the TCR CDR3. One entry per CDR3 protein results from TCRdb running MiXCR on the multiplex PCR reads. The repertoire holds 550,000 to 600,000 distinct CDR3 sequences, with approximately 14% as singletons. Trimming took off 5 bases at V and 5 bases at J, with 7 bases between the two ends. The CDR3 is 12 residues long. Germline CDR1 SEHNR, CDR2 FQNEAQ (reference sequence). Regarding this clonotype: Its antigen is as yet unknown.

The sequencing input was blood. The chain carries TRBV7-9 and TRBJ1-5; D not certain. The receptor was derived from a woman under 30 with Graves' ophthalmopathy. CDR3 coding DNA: TGTGCCAGCAGCCCGGCGGATCAGCCCCAGCATTTT. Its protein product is CASSPADQPQHF.